The clone carrying this TCR beta chain was recorded many times. The antigen remains undetermined. The data derive from a study of T cells in Graves' hyperthyroidism and ophthalmopathy. Broader study findings: Stable hyperthyroidism and ophthalmopathy were separated using 13 V-J signatures.

Fresh peripheral blood, around 11 ml of it, supplied the PBMCs. Amplification of TCR beta CDR3 regions used RNA as the template. HTBI primers were the set used in a first-round RT-PCR of the TCR CDR3. TCRdb re-analysed the multiplex PCR reads in MiXCR, keeping a single row per CDR3 protein. This sample has 450,000 to 600,000 distinct CDR3 sequences, with 13% to 15% found just once. The sample taken for sequencing was blood. The TCR was taken from a woman aged 40 to 55 with Graves' hyperthyroidism.

The CDR3 here is CASSFQSSYNSPLHF. The CDR3 DNA follows: TGTGCCAGCAGTTTCCAGAGCTCCTATAATTCACCCCTCCACTTT. The chain is built from TRBV28 and TRBJ1-6; D remains unclear. The V gene's germline CDR1 is MDHEN and CDR2 SYDVKM. V was cut by 3 bases and J by 0 bases, with 6 bases left in between. The CDR3 is 15 amino acids.